The 30 T cell receptor beta chains below were found in one sample sequenced in a study of cytomegalovirus exposure and HLA in healthy donors. A multiplex PCR was run with 60 Vbeta primers and 13 Jbeta primers. The data were produced by immunoSEQ multiplex PCR, yet TCRdb's version contains in-frame clones alone and is incomplete. The sample includes around 150,000 clones, 66% of them seen just once. The specimen sequenced was PBMCs. The receptor source for this set is a human donor in good health.

The rearrangement uses TRBV29-1 and TRBJ2-7; D is perhaps TRBD2 (7 bases). The V end was cut by 1 base, the J end by 5 bases, with 18 bases between. Germline CDR1 SQVTM, CDR2 ANQGSEA. This CDR3 comprises 15 residues. The CDR3, as DNA: TGCAGCGTTGAAGGCGAGGGGGAGGGGTTTGACGAGCAGTACTTC. Translating it yields CSVEGEGEGFDEQYF.

The chain combines TRBV7-9 with TRBJ2-3; 15 bases match TRBD2. Germline lookup yields CDR1 SEHNR and CDR2 FQNEAQ (reference sequence). After removal of 7 bases from V and 4 bases from J, the junction contained 3 bases not matched to a gene. The CDR3 totals 15 residues. CDR3 nucleotide sequence: TGTGCCAGCATAGGACTAGCGGGAGGGCCAGATACGCAGTATTTT. It translates to CASIGLAGGPDTQYF.

This chain links TRBV7-8 with TRBJ2-2; D gene uncertain. V was clipped by 1 base and J by 0 bases, with 9 bases between them. CDR1 and CDR2 (germline): SGHVS, FQNEAQ. The CDR3 loop spans 16 amino acids. The CDR3 protein is CASSLVRITNTGELFF. CDR3 bases: TGTGCCAGCAGCTTAGTCCGTATTACGAACACCGGGGAGCTGTTTTTT.

The J gene is TRBJ2-2, the V gene TRBV28, with TRBD2 matching 9 bases. V was pared by 4 bases and J by 4 bases, with 7 bases of the junction left unmatched. Germline V lookup: CDR1 MDHEN, CDR2 SYDVKM. The CDR3 extends over 16 amino acids. Written as DNA, the CDR3 is TGTGCCAGCAGTTCTTGGACTAGCGTGGCCACCGGGGAGCTGTTTTTT. This translates into CASSSWTSVATGELFF.

This chain uses TRBV10-3 with TRBJ2-6; 13 nucleotides match TRBD2. The CDR3 covers 19 residues. J lost 0 bases, V lost 6 bases, and 8 bases had no gene match. From germline, CDR1 is ENHRY and CDR2 SYGVKD. This chain's CDR3 is CAIRGTSGTGVSGANVLTF. The CDR3, as DNA: TGTGCCATCAGAGGGACTAGCGGGACGGGTGTCTCTGGGGCCAACGTCCTGACTTTC.

The chain couples TRBV28 to TRBJ2-5; D is unclear. The germline V gene encodes CDR1 MDHEN and CDR2 SYDVKM. V was clipped by 1 base and J by 5 bases, with 14 bases between them. CDR3 length: 15 amino acids. This CDR3 is CASSLYPIPGETQYF. The CDR3 DNA reads as TGTGCCAGCAGTTTATACCCCATCCCCGGGGAGACCCAGTACTTC.

This clone appeared a few times. The genes are TRBV19 and TRBJ1-2, with a tentative D call TRBD1 (5 bases). The CDR3 length is 15 residues. Trimming left V 3 bases short and J 7 bases short, with 18 bases between. Germline V gene sequence: CDR1 LNHDA, CDR2 SQIVND (reference sequence). The chain's CDR3 is CASSIELEGTGGYTF. Written as DNA, the CDR3 is TGTGCCAGTAGTATCGAGCTGGAGGGGACGGGTGGCTACACCTTC.

The chain is built from TRBV5-6 and TRBJ1-1; 7 positions match TRBD1. V was clipped by 1 base and J by 3 bases; unmatched bases: 6. This CDR3 has 15 amino acids. Looked up from germline, CDR1 is SGHDT and CDR2 is YYEEEE. CDR3 sequence: CASSLTGVGHTEAFF. The DNA of the CDR3 is TGTGCCAGCAGCTTGACAGGGGTCGGACACACTGAAGCTTTCTTT.

The CDR3 bases are TGTGCCACCATGGTGGCAGCGGACACCGGGGAGCTGTTTTTT. Translating gives CATMVAADTGELFF. The rearrangement joins TRBV10-3 to TRBJ2-2; D is possibly TRBD2 (5 bases). The CDR3 length is 14 residues. The germline V and J ends were trimmed by 10 bases and 3 bases, with 15 bases remaining between them. Germline V gives CDR1 ENHRY, CDR2 SYGVKD.

The chain recombines TRBV28 with TRBJ2-7, with 10 bases aligning to TRBD2. J gave up 5 bases and V 3 bases, and 4 bases lay outside the gene matches. This CDR3 contains 14 residues. The germline V gene encodes CDR1 MDHEN and CDR2 SYDVKM. The CDR3 spells CASSFRGLADEQYF. The CDR3 DNA reads as TGTGCCAGCAGTTTCAGAGGACTAGCGGACGAGCAGTACTTC.

V is TRBV7-2 and J is TRBJ1-1; D may be TRBD1 (5 bases). The CDR3 spans 13 residues. CDR1 SGHTA and CDR2 FQGNSA come from the germline V gene. Between the trimmed V and J ends, which lost 1 base and 9 bases, there was a span of 12 bases. The CDR3 sequence: CASSLVMGLKAFF. The DNA of the CDR3 is TGTGCCAGCAGCTTAGTAATGGGACTAAAAGCTTTCTTT.

The V gene is TRBV9, the J gene TRBJ2-3; possibly TRBD2 for D (7 bases). V lost 3 bases to trimming and J lost 3 bases, with 14 bases between them. Germline CDR1 SGDLS, CDR2 YYNGEE. The CDR3 covers 15 residues. This CDR3 reads CASSEGGTATDTQYF. The DNA for the CDR3 is TGTGCCAGCAGCGAGGGGGGGACTGCGACAGATACGCAGTATTTT.

The chain uses TRBV9 and TRBJ1-1, with D perhaps TRBD1 (5 bases). Germline-derived CDR1 and CDR2 are SGDLS and YYNGEE. Trimming pared 0 bases from V and 4 bases from J, leaving 7 bases between. CDR3 length equals 13 residues. The CDR3 reads CASSVEGLTEAFF. The CDR3 nucleotides are TGTGCCAGCAGCGTAGAGGGGCTCACTGAAGCTTTCTTT. Combining the CDR3 with reference TRBV9 and TRBJ1-1 gives the whole variable domain DSGVTQTPKHLITATGQRVTLRCSPRSGDLSVYWYQQSLDQGLQFLIQYYNGEERAKGNILERFSAQQFPDLHSELNLSSLELGDSALYFCASSVEGLTEAFFGQGTRLTVV.

The CDR3 loop is CASCVGTGGGETQYF. DNA of the CDR3: TGTGCCAGCTGCGTTGGGACAGGGGGGGGAGAGACCCAGTACTTC. This sequence joins TRBV19 and TRBJ2-5; the match to TRBD1 covers 11 bases. The V gene end was trimmed by 9 bases and the J gene end by 4 bases; junction bases not matched to a gene: 10. The CDR3 has 15 residues. Germline CDR1 reads LNHDA; CDR2 reads SQIVND (reference sequence).

The V and J genes are TRBV6-1 and TRBJ2-7, with D possibly being TRBD2 (6 bases). Trimming shortened V by 5 bases and J by 2 bases, and 13 bases separated the two germline ends. The CDR3 extends over 14 amino acids. Germline lookup yields CDR1 MNHNS and CDR2 SASEGT. The DNA of the CDR3 is TGTGCCAGCAGTACGAGCGGAGGGGCCTACGAGCAGTACTTC. Translating gives CASSTSGGAYEQYF.

This rearrangement joins TRBV13 to TRBJ2-3, with 10 bases aligning to TRBD2. Germline values: CDR1 PRHDT, CDR2 FYEKMQ (reference sequence). Trimming at V came to 5 bases and at J to 3 bases, leaving 14 bases not matched to a gene. The CDR3 is made up of 18 amino acids. CDR3 sequence (DNA): TGTGCCAGCAGCCCTGAAGGAGCGGGAGGGAGAAGAACAGATACGCAGTATTTT. Protein sequence: CASSPEGAGGRRTDTQYF.

The chain has TRBV12-5 and TRBJ2-3; the match to TRBD1 covers 10 bases. After removal of 7 bases from V and 4 bases from J, the junction contained 5 bases not matched to a gene. The CDR3 is 14 residues long. Germline lookup yields CDR1 LGHNT and CDR2 FRNRAP. Here the CDR3 reads CASAPGQGADTQYF. The CDR3 DNA is TGTGCTAGTGCCCCAGGACAGGGGGCAGATACGCAGTATTTT. The full variable domain, rest sourced from reference TRBV12-5 and TRBJ2-3, is DARVTQTPRHKVTEMGQEVTMRCQPILGHNTVFWYRQTMMQGLELLAYFRNRAPLDDSGMPKDRFSAEMPDATLATLKIQPSEPRDSAVYFCASAPGQGADTQYFGPGTRLTVL.

This rearrangement joins TRBV4-1 to TRBJ2-3, with 12 bases identical to TRBD2. The length of the CDR3 is 20 residues. Germline V gene data show CDR1 as MGHRA and CDR2 as YSYEKL. V trimming: 4 bases; J trimming: 3 bases; junction bases outside the gene matches: 17. The CDR3 sequence is CASSPMLLAGGPRGTDTQYF. CDR3 DNA sequence: TGCGCCAGCAGCCCTATGCTCCTAGCGGGAGGGCCACGGGGTACAGATACGCAGTATTTT.

The chain has TRBV2 and TRBJ2-7, with 8 bases lining up with TRBD1. CDR1 is SNHLY and CDR2 is FYNNEI in the germline V gene. The J segment lost 5 bases and the V segment lost 5 bases, leaving 8 bases of the junction unmatched. The CDR3 is 14 amino acids. CDR3 amino acids: CASSLAGGFDEQYF. In nucleotides, the CDR3 is TGTGCCAGCAGTTTAGCAGGGGGCTTCGACGAGCAGTACTTC.

The V gene is TRBV7-2, the J gene TRBJ2-6, with 11 bases lining up with TRBD1. The ends lost 2 bases at V and 3 bases at J; junction bases unmatched: 9. Germline values: CDR1 SGHTA, CDR2 FQGNSA. The CDR3 runs to 19 residues. CDR3 region: CASSLSVGQGAFGANVLTF. The CDR3 nucleotides read TGTGCCAGCAGCTTATCAGTCGGACAGGGGGCTTTTGGGGCCAACGTCCTGACTTTC.

The chain combines TRBV5-6 with TRBJ2-3; the match to TRBD2 covers 7 bases. In germline, CDR1 is SGHDT, CDR2 YYEEEE. The CDR3 runs to 16 residues. V lost 2 bases to trimming and J lost 0 bases; unmatched junction nucleotides: 6. The CDR3 region is CASSFGRVWSTDTQYF. CDR3 coding DNA: TGTGCCAGCAGCTTTGGGAGGGTCTGGAGCACAGATACGCAGTATTTT.

The CDR3 DNA is TGTGCCAGCAGCCGGTTTGATCGAGGGACCCAGTACTTC. It specifies CASSRFDRGTQYF. The chain links TRBV7-2 to TRBJ2-5, with no clear D. V lost 5 bases, J lost 7 bases, and 14 bases lay in between. The CDR3 runs 13 residues. Germline V gene sequence: CDR1 SGHTA, CDR2 FQGNSA.

This clone turned up a few times. The chain joins TRBV4-1 to TRBJ2-7; 8 bases map to TRBD1. The ends lost 0 bases at V and 6 bases at J; junction bases unmatched: 7. The CDR3 spans 15 residues. Germline loops: CDR1 MGHRA, CDR2 YSYEKL. For the CDR3, the DNA is TGCGCCAGCAGCCAAGATGAGACAGGGGTATTCGAGCAGTACTTC. As protein: CASSQDETGVFEQYF.

DNA for the CDR3: TGTGCCAGCACCCCCTGGCTAGCGGGAGTAACCTACAATGAGCAGTTCTTC. Amino acid sequence: CASTPWLAGVTYNEQFF. The chain combines TRBV7-8 with TRBJ2-1, with 10 positions matching TRBD2. J was trimmed by 2 bases and V by 7 bases; bases with no gene match: 11. The CDR3 length is 17 residues. Looked up from germline, CDR1 is SGHVS and CDR2 is FQNEAQ.

The J gene is TRBJ1-2, the V gene TRBV19, with 7 bases identical to TRBD1. J lost 3 bases, V lost 7 bases, and 8 bases had no gene match. This CDR3 has 14 amino acids. Germline assignment: CDR1 LNHDA and CDR2 SQIVND (reference sequence). DNA for the CDR3: TGTGCCAGTAATAATGCAGGGACAGACTATGGCTACACCTTC. Amino acid sequence: CASNNAGTDYGYTF.

The chain combines TRBV5-1 with TRBJ2-5; possibly TRBD2 for D (6 bases). Trimming took off 0 bases at V and 7 bases at J, with 13 bases between the two ends. Germline V CDR1 and CDR2: SGHRS, YFSETQ. The CDR3 runs 14 residues. This CDR3 is CASSLDGQGGTQYF. CDR3 nucleotides: TGCGCCAGCAGCTTGGACGGCCAGGGAGGGACCCAGTACTTC. The variable domain in full, with the rest retrieved from reference TRBV5-1 and TRBJ2-5, is KAGVTQTPRYLIKTRGQQVTLSCSPISGHRSVSWYQQTPGQGLQFLFEYFSETQRNKGNFPGRFSGRQFSNSRSEMNVSTLELGDSALYLCASSLDGQGGTQYFGPGTRLLVL.

This clone was seen a few times. The rearrangement links TRBV28 to TRBJ2-1; the D is unclear. The V end lost 8 bases, the J end lost 2 bases, and 13 bases lay between the germline ends. CDR1 and CDR2 from the germline V gene are MDHEN and SYDVKM. The CDR3 has 14 residues. This chain's CDR3 is CASFLGTAYNEQFF. CDR3 in DNA: TGTGCCAGCTTCTTGGGCACCGCCTACAATGAGCAGTTCTTC.

In its sample, this clone was seen a few times. The rearrangement joins TRBV18 to TRBJ1-2, with a tentative D call TRBD1 (5 bases). With 1 base removed from V and 8 bases from J, the gap between germline ends came to 17 bases. Germline values: CDR1 KGHSH, CDR2 LQKENI. There are 15 residues in the CDR3. The CDR3 reads CASSPQQGSVDGYTF. DNA of the CDR3: TGTGCCAGCTCACCACAGCAGGGTTCAGTAGACGGCTACACCTTC.

V gene TRBV11-2 combines with J gene TRBJ1-2; the D is unclear. Germline-derived CDR1 and CDR2 are SGHAT and FQNNGV. CDR3 length: 12 amino acids. V lost 5 bases, J lost 7 bases, and 11 bases lay in between. The CDR3 DNA sequence: TGTGCCAGCAGCACTAACCTTAGTGGCTACACCTTC. Translating gives CASSTNLSGYTF.

The chain carries TRBV7-2 and TRBJ2-7; 12 bases align to TRBD2. CDR1 and CDR2 from the germline V gene are SGHTA and FQGNSA. The junction had 5 bases not matched to a gene; V was cut back by 5 bases and J by 0 bases. The CDR3 is made up of 16 amino acids. In DNA form, the CDR3 reads TGTGCCAGCAGCACCCGGACTAGCGGGGTCTCCTACGAGCAGTACTTC. Translated, it gives CASSTRTSGVSYEQYF.